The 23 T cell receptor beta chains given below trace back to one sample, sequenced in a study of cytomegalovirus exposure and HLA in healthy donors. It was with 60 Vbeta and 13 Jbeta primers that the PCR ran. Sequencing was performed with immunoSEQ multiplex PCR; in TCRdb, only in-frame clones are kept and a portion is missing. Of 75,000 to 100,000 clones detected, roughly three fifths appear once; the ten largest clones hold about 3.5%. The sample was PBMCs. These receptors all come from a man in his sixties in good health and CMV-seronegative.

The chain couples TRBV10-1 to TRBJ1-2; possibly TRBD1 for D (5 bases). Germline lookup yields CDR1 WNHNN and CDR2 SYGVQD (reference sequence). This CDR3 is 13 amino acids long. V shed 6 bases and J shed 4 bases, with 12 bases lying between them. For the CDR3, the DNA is TGCGCCAGCAGCTCCGGGACTCTCTATGGCTACACCTTC. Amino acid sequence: CASSSGTLYGYTF.

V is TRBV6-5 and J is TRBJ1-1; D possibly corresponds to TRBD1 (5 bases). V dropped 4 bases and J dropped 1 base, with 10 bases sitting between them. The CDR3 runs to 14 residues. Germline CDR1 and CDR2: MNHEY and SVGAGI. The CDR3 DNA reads TGTGCCAGCAGTTCCCCAAGGGGGAACACTGAAGCTTTCTTT. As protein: CASSSPRGNTEAFF.

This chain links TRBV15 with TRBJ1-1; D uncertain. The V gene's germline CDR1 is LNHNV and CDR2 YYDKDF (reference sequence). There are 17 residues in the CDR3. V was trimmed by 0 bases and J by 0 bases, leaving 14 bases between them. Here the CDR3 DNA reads TGTGCCACCAGCAGAGAGAGGGAGGCGGCAATGAACACTGAAGCTTTCTTT. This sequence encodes CATSREREAAMNTEAFF. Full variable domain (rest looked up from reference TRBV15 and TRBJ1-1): DAMVIQNPRYQVTQFGKPVTLSCSQTLNHNVMYWYQQKSSQAPKLLFHYYDKDFNNEADTPDNFQSRRPNTSFCFLDIRSPGLGDTAMYLCATSREREAAMNTEAFFGQGTRLTVV.

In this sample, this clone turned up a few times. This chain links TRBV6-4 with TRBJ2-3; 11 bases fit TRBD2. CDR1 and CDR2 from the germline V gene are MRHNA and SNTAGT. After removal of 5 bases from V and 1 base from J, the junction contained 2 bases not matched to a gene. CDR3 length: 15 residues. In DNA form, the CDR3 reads TGTGCCAGCAGTCCGACTAGCGGGGGCACAGATACGCAGTATTTT. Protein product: CASSPTSGGTDTQYF.

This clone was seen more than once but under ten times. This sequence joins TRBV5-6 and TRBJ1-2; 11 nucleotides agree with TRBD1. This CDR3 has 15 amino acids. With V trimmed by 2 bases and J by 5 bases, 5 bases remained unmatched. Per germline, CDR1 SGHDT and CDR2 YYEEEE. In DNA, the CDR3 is TGTGCCAGCAGCTTTGGGACAGGGGGATGGTATGGCTACACCTTC. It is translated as CASSFGTGGWYGYTF. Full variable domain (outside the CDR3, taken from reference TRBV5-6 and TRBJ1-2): DAGVTQSPTHLIKTRGQQVTLRCSPKSGHDTVSWYQQALGQGPQFIFQYYEEEERQRGNFPDRFSGHQFPNYSSELNVNALLLGDSALYLCASSFGTGGWYGYTFGSGTRLTVV.

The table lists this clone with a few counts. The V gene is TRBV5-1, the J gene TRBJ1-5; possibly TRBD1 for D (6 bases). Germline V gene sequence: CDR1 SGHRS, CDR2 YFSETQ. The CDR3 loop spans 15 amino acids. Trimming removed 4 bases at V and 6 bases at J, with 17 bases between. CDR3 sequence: CASSQGPGSFQPQHF. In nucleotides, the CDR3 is TGCGCCAGCAGCCAGGGGCCTGGGTCGTTTCAGCCCCAGCATTTT.

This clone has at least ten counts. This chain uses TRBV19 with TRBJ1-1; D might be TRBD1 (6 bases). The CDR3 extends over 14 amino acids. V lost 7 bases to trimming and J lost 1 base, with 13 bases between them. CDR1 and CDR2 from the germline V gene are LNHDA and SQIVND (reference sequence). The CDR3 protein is CASIRQATNTEAFF. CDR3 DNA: TGTGCCAGTATCCGACAGGCTACGAACACTGAAGCTTTCTTT.

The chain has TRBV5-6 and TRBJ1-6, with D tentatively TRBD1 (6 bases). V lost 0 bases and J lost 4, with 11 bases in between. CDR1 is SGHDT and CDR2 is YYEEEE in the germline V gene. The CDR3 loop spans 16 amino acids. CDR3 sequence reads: CASSLAPGQYNSPLHF. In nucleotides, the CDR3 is TGTGCCAGCAGCTTGGCCCCAGGACAGTATAATTCACCCCTCCACTTT.

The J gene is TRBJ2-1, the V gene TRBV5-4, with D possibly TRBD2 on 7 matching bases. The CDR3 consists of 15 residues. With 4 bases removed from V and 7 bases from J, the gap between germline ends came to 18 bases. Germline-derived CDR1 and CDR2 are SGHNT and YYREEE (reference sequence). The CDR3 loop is CASSGEGVLRNEQFF. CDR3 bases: TGTGCCAGCAGCGGGGAGGGGGTACTACGTAATGAGCAGTTCTTC. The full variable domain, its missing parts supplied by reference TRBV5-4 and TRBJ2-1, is ETGVTQSPTHLIKTRGQQVTLRCSSQSGHNTVSWYQQALGQGPQFIFQYYREEENGRGNFPPRFSGLQFPNYSSELNVNALELDDSALYLCASSGEGVLRNEQFFGPGTRLTVL.

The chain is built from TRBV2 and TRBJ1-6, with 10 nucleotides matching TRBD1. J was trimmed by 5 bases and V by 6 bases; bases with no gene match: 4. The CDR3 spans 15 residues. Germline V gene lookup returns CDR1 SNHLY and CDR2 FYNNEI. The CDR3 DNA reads TGTGCCAGCAGAGTAGGGACAGGGGATAATTCACCCCTCCACTTT. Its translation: CASRVGTGDNSPLHF.

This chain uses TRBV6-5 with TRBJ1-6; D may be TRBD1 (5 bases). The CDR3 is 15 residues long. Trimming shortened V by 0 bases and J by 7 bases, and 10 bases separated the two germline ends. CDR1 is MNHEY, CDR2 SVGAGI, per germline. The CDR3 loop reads CASSYSREGNSPLHF. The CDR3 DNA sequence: TGTGCCAGCAGTTACTCGCGGGAGGGGAATTCACCCCTCCACTTT.

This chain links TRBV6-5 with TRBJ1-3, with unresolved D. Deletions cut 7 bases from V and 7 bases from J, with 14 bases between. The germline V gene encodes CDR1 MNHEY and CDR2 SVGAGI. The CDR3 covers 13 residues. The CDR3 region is CASTNGRRNTIYF. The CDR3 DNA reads TGTGCCAGCACCAACGGCCGGCGGAACACCATATATTTT.

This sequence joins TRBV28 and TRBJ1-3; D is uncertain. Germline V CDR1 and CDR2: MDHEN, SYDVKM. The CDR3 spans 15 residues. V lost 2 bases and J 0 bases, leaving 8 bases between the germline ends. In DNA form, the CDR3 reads TGTGCCAGCAGTTTAGAGGCAAACTCTGGAAACACCATATATTTT. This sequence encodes CASSLEANSGNTIYF.

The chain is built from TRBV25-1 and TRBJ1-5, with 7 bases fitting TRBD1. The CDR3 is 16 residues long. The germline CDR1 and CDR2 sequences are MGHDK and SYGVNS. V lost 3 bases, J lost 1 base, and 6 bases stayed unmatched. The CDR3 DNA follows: TGTGCCAGCAGTGAGAGGGGGCAGGGGAGCAATCAGCCCCAGCATTTT. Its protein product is CASSERGQGSNQPQHF.

This CDR3 is CASSLPVAGELFF. The CDR3 bases are TGTGCCAGCAGCCTGCCGGTGGCCGGGGAGCTGTTTTTT. This chain connects TRBV7-2 to TRBJ2-2, with unresolved D. Trimming took 5 bases from V and 6 from J, leaving 10 bases between them. Germline-derived CDR1 and CDR2 are SGHTA and FQGNSA. This CDR3 is built from 13 residues.

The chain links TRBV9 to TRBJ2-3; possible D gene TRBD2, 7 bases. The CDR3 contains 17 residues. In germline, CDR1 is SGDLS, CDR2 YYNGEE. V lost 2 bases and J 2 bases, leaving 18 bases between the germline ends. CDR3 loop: CASSVIGRGGDTDTQYF. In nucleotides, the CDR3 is TGTGCCAGCAGCGTGATCGGTAGGGGGGGCGACACAGATACGCAGTATTTT.

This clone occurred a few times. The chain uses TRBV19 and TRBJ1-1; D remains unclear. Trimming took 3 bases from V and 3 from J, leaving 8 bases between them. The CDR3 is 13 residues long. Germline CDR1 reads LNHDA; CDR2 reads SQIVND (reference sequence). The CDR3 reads CASSILRDTEAFF. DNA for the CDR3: TGTGCCAGTAGTATCCTTCGGGACACTGAAGCTTTCTTT.

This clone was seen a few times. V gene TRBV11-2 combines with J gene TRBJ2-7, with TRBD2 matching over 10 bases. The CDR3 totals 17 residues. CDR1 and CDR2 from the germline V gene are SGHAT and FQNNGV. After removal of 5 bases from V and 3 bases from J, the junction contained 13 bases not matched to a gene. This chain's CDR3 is CASSNRDDGLADYEQYF. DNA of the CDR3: TGTGCCAGCAGCAACCGGGACGACGGACTAGCGGACTACGAGCAGTACTTC.

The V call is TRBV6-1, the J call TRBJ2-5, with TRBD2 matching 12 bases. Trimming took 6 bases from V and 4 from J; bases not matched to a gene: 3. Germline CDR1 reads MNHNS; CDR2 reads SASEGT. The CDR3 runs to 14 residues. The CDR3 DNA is TGTGCCAGCAGGACTAGCGGGGGACTAGAGACCCAGTACTTC. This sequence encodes CASRTSGGLETQYF.

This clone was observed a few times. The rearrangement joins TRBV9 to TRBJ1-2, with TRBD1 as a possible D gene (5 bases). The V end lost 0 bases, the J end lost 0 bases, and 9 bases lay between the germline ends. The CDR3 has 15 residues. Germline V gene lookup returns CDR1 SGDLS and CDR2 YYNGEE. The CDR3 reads CASSVAGFTNYGYTF. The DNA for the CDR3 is TGTGCCAGCAGCGTAGCAGGGTTTACTAACTATGGCTACACCTTC.

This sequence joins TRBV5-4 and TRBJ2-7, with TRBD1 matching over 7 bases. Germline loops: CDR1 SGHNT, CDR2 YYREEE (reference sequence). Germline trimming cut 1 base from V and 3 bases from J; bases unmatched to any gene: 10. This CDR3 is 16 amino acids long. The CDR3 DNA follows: TGTGCCAGCAGCTTGTTTTCCGGGACAGATTACTACGAGCAGTACTTC. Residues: CASSLFSGTDYYEQYF.

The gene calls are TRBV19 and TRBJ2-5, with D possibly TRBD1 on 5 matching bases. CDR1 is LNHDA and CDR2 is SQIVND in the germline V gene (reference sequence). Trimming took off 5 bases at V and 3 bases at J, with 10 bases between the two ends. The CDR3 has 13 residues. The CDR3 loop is CASSPDSKETQYF. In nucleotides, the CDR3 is TGTGCCAGTAGTCCCGACAGTAAAGAGACCCAGTACTTC.

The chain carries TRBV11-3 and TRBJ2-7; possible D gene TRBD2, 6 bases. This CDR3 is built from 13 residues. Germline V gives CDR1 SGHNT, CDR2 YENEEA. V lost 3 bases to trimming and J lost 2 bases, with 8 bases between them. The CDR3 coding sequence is TGTGCCAGCAGCTTCGGGGAGGCCTACGAGCAGTACTTC. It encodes CASSFGEAYEQYF.